A single sample gave rise to the 23 T cell receptor beta chains below, sequenced in a study of OX40 agonist ivuxolimab in advanced cancers. Only in-frame clones appear in the TCRdb table, and some are missing; sequencing was by immunoSEQ multiplex PCR. The top ten hold under 0.95% of the sample, which has some 100,000 clones, around nine tenths seen once. The source material was CD4+ or CD8+ T cells sorted from blood, sampled in a trial of the OX40 agonist ivuxolimab. These receptors were collected from an adult with an advanced solid tumor such as melanoma, head and neck, liver or kidney cancer.

The CDR3 nucleotides are TGTGCCAGCAGCAAAGGGACGGGAGTAGAGTGCTACGAGCAGTACTTC. It is translated as CASSKGTGVECYEQYF. V and J are TRBV21-1 and TRBJ2-7; TRBD2 is taken as the D call from the table, unchecked against the DNA. TRBV21-1 is a pseudogene. The CDR3 runs 16 residues.

This clone has a handful of counts. The chain joins TRBV30 to TRBJ1-5, with D unclear. CDR1 is GTSNPN, CDR2 SVGIG, per germline (reference sequence). The CDR3 extends over 14 amino acids. Trimming pared 2 bases from V and 3 bases from J, leaving 11 bases between. The CDR3 DNA reads TGTGCCTGGAGTACGGGCAGGAACAATCAGCCCCAGCATTTT. Protein product: CAWSTGRNNQPQHF.

V and J are TRBV27 and TRBJ2-7; the D is unclear. CDR1 and CDR2 (germline): MNHEY, SMNVEV (reference sequence). V was clipped by 2 bases and J by 5 bases, with 4 bases between them. The CDR3 covers 11 residues. CDR3 in DNA: TGTGCCAGCAGTTTAGGTGACGAGCAGTACTTC. Amino acid sequence: CASSLGDEQYF.

This chain links TRBV9 with TRBJ1-5; D perhaps matches TRBD1 (5 bases). Trimming pared 3 bases from V and 2 bases from J, leaving 12 bases between. Germline CDR1 SGDLS, CDR2 YYNGEE. CDR3 size: 15 residues. As DNA, the CDR3 is TGTGCCAGCAGCGAGCGTGGGACGGGCAATCAGCCCCAGCATTTT. Translation gives CASSERGTGNQPQHF.

J is TRBJ2-5 and V is TRBV9; tentatively, D is TRBD2 (6 bases). Trimming stripped 3 bases from V and 5 bases from J, with 26 bases between. The CDR3 totals 18 residues. Germline V CDR1 and CDR2: SGDLS, YYNGEE. DNA of the CDR3: TGTGCCAGCAGCGCCCAATTTTTCGGGAGTTCGGGGCTCGAGACCCAGTACTTC. Translated: CASSAQFFGSSGLETQYF.

CDR3 amino acids: CASSLGISYNEQFF. In DNA form, the CDR3 reads TGCGCCAGCAGCTTAGGGATCTCCTACAATGAGCAGTTCTTC. The V call is TRBV5-1, the J call TRBJ2-1; D not certain. The CDR3 length is 14 residues. Germline V gene sequence: CDR1 SGHRS, CDR2 YFSETQ. Trimming removed 2 bases from V and 0 bases from J, with 6 bases in between.

The chain links TRBV11-1 to TRBJ1-3; D remains unclear. The CDR3 loop spans 18 amino acids. Germline V lookup: CDR1 SGHAT, CDR2 FQDESV (reference sequence). Deletions cut 1 base from V and 0 bases from J, with 16 bases between. The DNA of the CDR3 is TGTGCCAGCAGCTTAGTCCCTCCACGGCGGCCCTCTGGAAACACCATATATTTT. This sequence encodes CASSLVPPRRPSGNTIYF.

The V call is TRBV18, the J call TRBJ2-3; D is undetermined. The CDR3 runs to 11 residues. Germline V gives CDR1 KGHSH, CDR2 LQKENI. V shed 2 bases and J shed 5 bases, with 2 bases lying between them. The DNA for the CDR3 is TGTGCCAGCTCACCAGGAGATACGCAGTATTTT. Residues: CASSPGDTQYF.

Details on this clone: Other DNA sequences of this sample code for an identical CDR3. V is TRBV19 and J is TRBJ2-4; D gene unclear. CDR1 is LNHDA and CDR2 is SQIVND in the germline V gene (reference sequence). The CDR3 totals 19 residues. V was trimmed by 3 bases and J by 3 bases, leaving 24 bases between them. CDR3 nucleotides: TGTGCCAGTAGTATGGGAAACCGTAGAGCAGGCATCGTCAAAAACATTCAGTACTTC. This sequence encodes CASSMGNRRAGIVKNIQYF.

This clone occurred once. The CDR3 nucleotides read TGTGCCAGCAGTTCCAGGGGGCTCAGCTACGAGCAGTACTTC. This gives the protein CASSSRGLSYEQYF. The rearrangement joins TRBV28 to TRBJ2-7; 8 nucleotides align to TRBD1. The CDR3 is 14 residues long. The V gene's germline CDR1 is MDHEN and CDR2 SYDVKM. Trimming removed 4 bases from V and 3 bases from J; junction bases left unmatched: 5.

The V call is TRBV28, the J call TRBJ2-7; D remains ambiguous. The V end was cut by 3 bases, the J end by 0 bases, with 18 bases between. This CDR3 has 17 residues. The germline gives CDR1 MDHEN, CDR2 SYDVKM. The CDR3 coding sequence is TGTGCCAGCAGTTTCCCTGACCGTTTTTCGAGCTCCTACGAGCAGTACTTC. Its translation: CASSFPDRFSSSYEQYF.

V and J are TRBV7-6 and TRBJ2-1; unclear D gene. The CDR3 has 12 amino acids. V shed 4 bases and J shed 4 bases, with 5 bases lying between them. Germline loops: CDR1 SGHVS, CDR2 FNYEAQ. The CDR3 DNA reads as TGTGCCAGCAGCTCATTTTACAATGAGCAGTTCTTC. Translating gives CASSSFYNEQFF. The full variable domain, completed using reference TRBV7-6 and TRBJ2-1, is GAGVSQSPRYKVTKRGQDVALRCDPISGHVSLYWYRQALGQGPEFLTYFNYEAQQDKSGLPNDRFSAERPEGSISTLTIQRTEQRDSAMYRCASSSFYNEQFFGPGTRLTVL.

This sequence joins TRBV30 and TRBJ1-2; no definite D call. Germline V lookup: CDR1 GTSNPN, CDR2 SVGIG (reference sequence). The CDR3 loop spans 12 amino acids. Trimming stripped 0 bases from V and 9 bases from J, with 11 bases between. In DNA, the CDR3 is TGTGCCTGGAGTGTAAGTAGAGAGAGCTACACCTTC. This gives the protein CAWSVSRESYTF.

Details on this clone: One end of the junction does not line up with germline, which may come from a read error. V gene TRBV10-3 combines with J gene TRBJ2-7, with TRBD2 as a possible D gene (6 bases). The germline V gene encodes CDR1 ENHRY and CDR2 SYGVKD. The CDR3 loop spans 12 amino acids. In DNA, the CDR3 is TGTGCCATCAGTGAGTCCTCGAGGGACTGGGACTTC. Protein: CAISESSRDWDF.

The gene calls are TRBV5-1 and TRBJ2-3; tentative D call: TRBD1 (6 bases). Germline assignment: CDR1 SGHRS and CDR2 YFSETQ. The CDR3 has 14 amino acids. V was shortened by 5 bases and J by 2 bases, with 12 bases between the two germline ends. CDR3 DNA: TGCGCCAGCAGGTTACAGGGAAACACAGATACGCAGTATTTT. This gives the protein CASRLQGNTDTQYF.

The chain couples TRBV2 to TRBJ2-7, with D possibly TRBD1 on 6 matching bases. Germline-derived CDR1 and CDR2 are SNHLY and FYNNEI. The V and J ends lost 6 bases and 3 bases respectively, with 18 bases between them. CDR3 length equals 15 residues. The CDR3: CASRQRTEIIYEQYF. The CDR3 region has the DNA TGTGCCAGCAGACAGAGGACAGAGATCATCTACGAGCAGTACTTC.

This clone was seen a single time. The chain recombines TRBV19 with TRBJ2-1; TRBD1 matches at 8 bases. This CDR3 contains 16 residues. Trimming cost V 5 bases and J 6 bases; bases outside gene matches: 12. CDR1 is LNHDA, CDR2 SQIVND, per germline (reference sequence). The CDR3 DNA reads TGTGCCAGTAGTCTTCAGGGGGCGAGAGGTACCAATGAGCAGTTCTTC. Translating gives CASSLQGARGTNEQFF.

The chain has TRBV5-1 and TRBJ1-3; possible D gene TRBD1, 6 bases. The V and J ends lost 3 bases and 0 bases respectively, with 13 bases between them. CDR3 length: 16 residues. The germline gives CDR1 SGHRS, CDR2 YFSETQ. CDR3 bases: TGCGCCAGCAGCTCGGGGACACAGTCCTCTGGAAACACCATATATTTT. Translating gives CASSSGTQSSGNTIYF.

The rearrangement uses TRBV7-2 and TRBJ2-7; 10 bases are a match to TRBD2. This CDR3 spans 15 amino acids. V shed 5 bases and J 7 bases; nucleotides not matched to a gene: 11. Germline V CDR1 and CDR2: SGHTA, FQGNSA. The CDR3 DNA sequence: TGTGCCAGCAGCACCAGGAGCGGGAGGGCGGGAGAGCAGTACTTC. Translated: CASSTRSGRAGEQYF.

V and J are TRBV5-1 and TRBJ2-2; 7 bases map to TRBD2. The junction had 6 bases not matched to a gene; V was cut back by 0 bases and J by 1 base. CDR1 is SGHRS, CDR2 YFSETQ, per germline. The CDR3 extends over 17 amino acids. In nucleotides, the CDR3 is TGCGCCAGCAGCTTGGAGCGCGGGGGAGGGAACACCGGGGAGCTGTTTTTT. Translation: CASSLERGGGNTGELFF.

The chain is built from TRBV11-2 and TRBJ2-7; 7 nucleotides agree with TRBD2. Germline values: CDR1 SGHAT, CDR2 FQNNGV. This CDR3 is built from 15 residues. Trimming cost V 0 bases and J 5 bases; bases outside gene matches: 7. CDR3 sequence reads: CASSLERREFDEQYF. CDR3 bases: TGTGCCAGCAGCTTAGAAAGGCGGGAGTTTGACGAGCAGTACTTC. The variable domain in full, completed from reference TRBV11-2 and TRBJ2-7, reads EAGVAQSPRYKIIEKRQSVAFWCNPISGHATLYWYQQILGQGPKLLIQFQNNGVVDDSQLPKDRFSAERLKGVDSTLKIQPAKLEDSAVYLCASSLERREFDEQYFGPGTRLTVT.

The V and J genes are TRBV4-2 and TRBJ2-1; D remains ambiguous. CDR1 and CDR2 from the germline V gene are LGHNA and YNFKEQ. V was clipped by 8 bases and J by 8 bases, with 13 bases between them. The length of the CDR3 is 12 residues. The CDR3 DNA is TGTGCCAGCGTGGGGTTTGGGGATGAGCAGTTCTTC. It translates to CASVGFGDEQFF.

The chain couples TRBV7-2 to TRBJ2-7; 9 bases match TRBD2. The CDR3 has 17 amino acids. V gave up 5 bases and J gave up 0 bases; unmatched junction bases: 11. The germline V gene encodes CDR1 SGHTA and CDR2 FQGNSA. In DNA form, the CDR3 reads TGTGCCAGCAGCCCTAGGACTAGCGCCCGCCGCTCCTACGAGCAGTACTTC. Protein: CASSPRTSARRSYEQYF.